Each of the 21 T cell receptor beta chains below was sequenced from the same sample in a study of blood T cell repertoires in COVID-19. TCRdb's table, derived via immunoSEQ multiplex PCR, lists solely in-frame clones and lacks some. The sample yields 250,000 or so clones, 70% to 90% seen once. Sequenced material: PBMCs or T cells enriched from blood (not recorded which). These receptor sequences come from a woman aged 25-40 years with acute COVID-19.

The CDR3 bases are TGTGCCAGCAGCTTTCAACAGGGTCCTGGGGCCAACGTCCTGACTTTC. Translating gives CASSFQQGPGANVLTF. The chain links TRBV7-8 to TRBJ2-6; D perhaps matches TRBD1 (6 bases). Looked up from germline, CDR1 is SGHVS and CDR2 is FQNEAQ. The V and J ends lost 3 bases and 2 bases respectively, with 11 bases between them. The CDR3 contains 16 residues. The full variable domain, with the rest looked up from reference TRBV7-8 and TRBJ2-6, is GAGVSQSPRYKVAKRGQDVALRCDPISGHVSLFWYQQALGQGPEFLTYFQNEAQLDKSGLPSDRFFAERPEGSVSTLKIQRTQQEDSAVYLCASSFQQGPGANVLTFGAGSRLTVL.

The CDR3 DNA sequence: TGTGCCAGCAGTTTTTCTCCCATGGACAGGTTGTACGAGCAGTACTTC. It yields the protein CASSFSPMDRLYEQYF. This sequence joins TRBV6-2 or TRBV6-3 and TRBJ2-7; 7 positions agree with TRBD1. CDR3 length equals 16 residues. Germline CDR1 and CDR2: MNHEY and SVGEGT. Trimming at V came to 4 bases and at J to 4 bases, leaving 13 bases not matched to a gene.

This chain's CDR3 is CASSDWPGLSADTQYF. The CDR3, as DNA: TGTGCCAGCAGTGACTGGCCGGGACTAAGCGCAGATACGCAGTATTTT. The rearrangement joins TRBV6-4 to TRBJ2-3, with 7 nucleotides matching TRBD2. The CDR3 is made up of 16 amino acids. V shed 1 base and J 4 bases; nucleotides not matched to a gene: 8. Germline loops: CDR1 MRHNA, CDR2 SNTAGT.

The chain is built from TRBV15 and TRBJ2-6, with D perhaps TRBD1 (5 bases). Germline CDR1 LNHNV, CDR2 YYDKDF (reference sequence). CDR3 length: 14 amino acids. Trimming cost V 8 bases and J 2 bases, with 10 bases left between them. In DNA form, the CDR3 reads TGTGCCACCTCAGGGATTACTGGGGCCAACGTCCTGACTTTC. Its protein is CATSGITGANVLTF. The full variable domain, rest sourced from reference TRBV15 and TRBJ2-6, is DAMVIQNPRYQVTQFGKPVTLSCSQTLNHNVMYWYQQKSSQAPKLLFHYYDKDFNNEADTPDNFQSRRPNTSFCFLDIRSPGLGDTAMYLCATSGITGANVLTFGAGSRLTVL.

The genes are TRBV12-5 and TRBJ2-4; 7 bases align to TRBD2. The germline gives CDR1 LGHNT, CDR2 FRNRAP. The CDR3 totals 14 residues. Trimming at V came to 7 bases and at J to 8 bases, leaving 11 bases not matched to a gene. In nucleotides, the CDR3 is TGTGCTAGTGCCCGGTCGGGGGGATCGGACATTCAGTACTTC. Its protein product is CASARSGGSDIQYF.

The gene calls are TRBV6-5 and TRBJ1-1, with 9 bases identical to TRBD1. This CDR3 comprises 14 residues. Per germline, CDR1 MNHEY and CDR2 SVGAGI. V shed 5 bases and J 1 base; nucleotides not matched to a gene: 2. CDR3 sequence (DNA): TGTGCCAGCAGTCTGGACAGGGGGAACACTGAAGCTTTCTTT. Its protein is CASSLDRGNTEAFF.

This clone was counted a single time. V is TRBV28 and J is TRBJ2-5; 11 bases match TRBD2. This CDR3 region has 13 residues. Germline CDR1 MDHEN, CDR2 SYDVKM. Trimming removed 5 bases from V and 4 bases from J; junction bases left unmatched: 0. Written as DNA, the CDR3 is TGTGCCAGCAGTACTAGCGGGAGAGAGACCCAGTACTTC. Its protein product is CASSTSGRETQYF.

The V gene is TRBV5-4, the J gene TRBJ1-5; 8 bases align to TRBD1. The CDR3 is 13 amino acids. CDR1 is SGHNT and CDR2 is YYREEE in the germline V gene (reference sequence). With V trimmed by 4 bases and J by 10 bases, 7 bases remained unmatched. For the CDR3, the DNA is TGTGCCAGCAGCACCGGACAGGGTCGTCCCCAGCATTTT. It yields the protein CASSTGQGRPQHF.

The CDR3 spells CATRKGLAGDNEQFF. The CDR3 nucleotides are TGTGCCACCAGGAAGGGACTAGCGGGAGACAATGAGCAGTTCTTC. V is TRBV24-1 and J is TRBJ2-1; TRBD2 matches 14 bases. Unmatched junction bases numbered 3, after V lost 7 bases and J lost 5 bases. This CDR3 has 15 amino acids. Germline CDR1 is KGHDR and CDR2 is SFDVKD.

This chain joins TRBV7-3 and TRBJ2-5; D is possibly TRBD2 (5 bases). The CDR3 is 13 amino acids. The germline V gene has CDR1 SGHTA and CDR2 FQGTGA. V lost 5 bases to trimming and J lost 5 bases, with 12 bases between them. Written as DNA, the CDR3 is TGTGCCAGCAGCCCCCGCCAGCGGGAGACCCAGTACTTC. As protein: CASSPRQRETQYF.

The chain joins TRBV19 to TRBJ2-7; TRBD2 matches 12 bases. This CDR3 region has 15 residues. Germline lookup yields CDR1 LNHDA and CDR2 SQIVND (reference sequence). V shed 5 bases and J 0 bases; nucleotides not matched to a gene: 2. CDR3 in amino acids: CASSLTSGSSYEQYF. CDR3 nucleotide sequence: TGTGCCAGTAGTTTGACTAGCGGGAGCTCCTACGAGCAGTACTTC. Variable domain in full (rest from reference TRBV19 and TRBJ2-7): DGGITQSPKYLFRKEGQNVTLSCEQNLNHDAMYWYRQDPGQGLRLIYYSQIVNDFQKGDIAEGYSVSREKKESFPLTVTSAQKNPTAFYLCASSLTSGSSYEQYFGPGTRLTVT.

The rearrangement links TRBV30 to TRBJ1-6, with TRBD1 identical over 10 bases. Germline trimming cut 1 base from V and 7 bases from J; bases unmatched to any gene: 4. This CDR3 is built from 15 residues. CDR1 and CDR2 (germline): GTSNPN, SVGIG (reference sequence). The CDR3: CAWSGQGAGNSPLHF. The CDR3 nucleotides are TGTGCCTGGAGTGGACAGGGGGCGGGAAATTCACCCCTCCACTTT.

The chain links TRBV18 to TRBJ2-2; 11 positions match TRBD2. The CDR3 has 16 amino acids. Germline-derived CDR1 and CDR2 are KGHSH and LQKENI. Trimming removed 3 bases from V and 1 base from J; junction bases left unmatched: 1. CDR3: CASSPGTSGNTGELFF. DNA of the CDR3: TGTGCCAGCTCACCCGGGACTAGCGGGAACACCGGGGAGCTGTTTTTT.

This chain links TRBV3-1 (or the pseudogene TRBV3-2) with TRBJ1-3; 8 positions agree with TRBD1. Germline V gene lookup returns CDR1 LGHDT and CDR2 YNNKEL (reference sequence). With 3 bases clipped from V and 1 base from J, the junction kept 2 bases outside the gene matches. The CDR3 has 15 amino acids. The CDR3 DNA is TGTGCCAGCAGCCACGGACAGGGATCTGGAAACACCATATATTTT. Translated: CASSHGQGSGNTIYF.

The V call is TRBV7-2, the J call TRBJ2-3; no definite D call. The CDR3 loop spans 12 amino acids. CDR1 and CDR2 from the germline V gene are SGHTA and FQGNSA. The ends were cut back, 4 bases at V and 2 bases at J, with 4 bases in the middle. Written as DNA, the CDR3 is TGTGCCAGCAGCTCCCTCACAGATACGCAGTATTTT. Its translation: CASSSLTDTQYF.

The chain links TRBV7-2 to TRBJ1-5; the match to TRBD1 covers 8 bases. The V and J ends lost 2 bases and 5 bases, in that order; junction bases with no gene match: 14. Germline CDR1 SGHTA, CDR2 FQGNSA. The length of the CDR3 is 18 residues. CDR3 protein: CASSLTDHRTGPHQPQHF. The CDR3 coding sequence is TGTGCCAGCAGCTTAACTGACCATCGGACAGGGCCGCATCAGCCCCAGCATTTT.

The J gene is TRBJ1-1, the V gene TRBV5-5; D is ambiguous. The ends were cut back, 2 bases at V and 1 base at J, with 9 bases in the middle. Germline assignment: CDR1 SGHKS and CDR2 YYEKEE (reference sequence). CDR3 size: 14 residues. The CDR3 region has the DNA TGTGCCAGCAGCTTATTACAAGAGAACACTGAAGCTTTCTTT. This sequence encodes CASSLLQENTEAFF.

The CDR3 loop reads CASSVLADNLYEQYF. The DNA of the CDR3 is TGTGCCAGCAGCGTACTAGCGGACAATCTCTACGAGCAGTACTTC. The J gene is TRBJ2-7, the V gene TRBV14; 8 positions match TRBD2. The germline V gene encodes CDR1 SGHDN and CDR2 FVKESK. Germline trimming cut 5 bases from V and 3 bases from J; bases unmatched to any gene: 9. This CDR3 has 15 amino acids.

The gene calls are TRBV30 and TRBJ1-3; D unclear. The ends were cut back, 2 bases at V and 3 bases at J, with 14 bases in the middle. Germline-derived CDR1 and CDR2 are GTSNPN and SVGIG (reference sequence). This CDR3 has 15 residues. The CDR3 is CAWSIGGSVGNTIYF. The CDR3 DNA sequence: TGTGCCTGGAGTATCGGAGGGAGTGTTGGAAACACCATATATTTT.

The chain combines TRBV19 with TRBJ2-7; D perhaps matches TRBD2 (6 bases). CDR1 is LNHDA, CDR2 SQIVND, per germline (reference sequence). Trimming shortened V by 4 bases and J by 2 bases, and 18 bases separated the two germline ends. The CDR3 is 16 residues long. The DNA of the CDR3 is TGTGCCAGTAGTAGCCCACCGGGACTTAATACCTACGAGCAGTACTTC. This encodes CASSSPPGLNTYEQYF.

This sequence joins TRBV7-9 and TRBJ2-5; unclear D gene. The CDR3 is 14 residues long. Germline V gene lookup returns CDR1 SEHNR and CDR2 FQNEAQ (reference sequence). Trimming took 3 bases from V and 1 from J, leaving 9 bases between them. The CDR3 spells CASSFDPSQETQYF. CDR3 sequence (DNA): TGTGCCAGCAGCTTTGACCCTAGCCAAGAGACCCAGTACTTC.